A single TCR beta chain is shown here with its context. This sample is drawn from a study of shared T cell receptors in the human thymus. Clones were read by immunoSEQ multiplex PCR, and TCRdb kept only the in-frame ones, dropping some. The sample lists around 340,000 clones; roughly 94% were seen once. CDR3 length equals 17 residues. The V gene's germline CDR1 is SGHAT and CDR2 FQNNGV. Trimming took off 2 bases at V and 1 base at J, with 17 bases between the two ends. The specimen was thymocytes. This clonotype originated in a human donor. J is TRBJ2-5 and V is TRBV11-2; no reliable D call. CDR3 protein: CASSLRSAWNTQETQYF. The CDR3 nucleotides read TGTGCCAGCAGCTTACGGTCAGCATGGAACACCCAAGAGACCCAGTACTTC. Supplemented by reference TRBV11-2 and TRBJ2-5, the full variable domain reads EAGVAQSPRYKIIEKRQSVAFWCNPISGHATLYWYQQILGQGPKLLIQFQNNGVVDDSQLPKDRFSAERLKGVDSTLKIQPAKLEDSAVYLCASSLRSAWNTQETQYFGPGTRLLVL.